What follows describes a single T cell receptor beta chain. At one end, the junction sequence differs from germline, possibly due to a read error. The CDR3 covers 15 residues. In TCRdb, the PCR reads were re-called with MiXCR into one record per CDR3 protein. The sample carries 10,000 to 12,000 distinct CDR3 sequences, about three fifths recorded once. The data were obtained in a study of tumor-infiltrating lymphocytes in oesophageal squamous cell carcinoma. The V gene is TRBV5-3, the J gene TRBJ2-5; D remains unclear. TRBV5-3 counts as an open reading frame of uncertain function. The material sequenced was esophageal tumor tissue. The clonotype was recovered from a female donor with esophageal squamous cell carcinoma. CDR3 sequence: CASSTLRLGNSPLHF. Here the CDR3 DNA reads TGTGCCAGCAGCACCCTCCGTTTGGGAAATTCACCCCTCCACTTC.